What follows are 15 T cell receptor beta chains derived from one specimen sequenced in a study of blood T cell repertoires in COVID-19. Libraries were prepared by immunoSEQ multiplex PCR; TCRdb keeps only in-frame clonotypes and omits some of them. The sample includes about 78,000 clones, around 90% seen only once; the top ten take 4.3%. Sequenced: peripheral blood. The source is a woman at least 80 years old with active or convalescent COVID-19.

The chain carries TRBV6-5 and TRBJ2-7, with TRBD1 as a possible D gene (6 bases). V was trimmed by 0 bases and J by 2 bases, leaving 11 bases between them. Germline loops: CDR1 MNHEY, CDR2 SVGAGI. This CDR3 comprises 15 residues. The CDR3 DNA follows: TGTGCCAGCAGTTACTCGAGCCAGGGGACCTACGAGCAGTACTTC. Its translation is CASSYSSQGTYEQYF.

This rearrangement joins TRBV19 to TRBJ1-5; D is perhaps TRBD1 (5 bases). Trimming pared 7 bases from V and 0 bases from J, leaving 13 bases between. Germline CDR1 LNHDA, CDR2 SQIVND (reference sequence). The CDR3 runs to 15 residues. The CDR3 sequence is CASTQPGGSNQPQHF. The DNA for the CDR3 is TGTGCCAGTACTCAACCGGGGGGTAGCAATCAGCCCCAGCATTTT. Combining the CDR3 with reference TRBV19 and TRBJ1-5 gives the whole variable domain DGGITQSPKYLFRKEGQNVTLSCEQNLNHDAMYWYRQDPGQGLRLIYYSQIVNDFQKGDIAEGYSVSREKKESFPLTVTSAQKNPTAFYLCASTQPGGSNQPQHFGDGTRLSIL.

The chain employs TRBV5-1 and TRBJ2-3; D perhaps matches TRBD1 (5 bases). V lost 4 bases and J 3 bases, leaving 9 bases between the germline ends. Per the germline V gene, CDR1 is SGHRS and CDR2 is YFSETQ. The CDR3 length is 13 residues. The CDR3 loop reads CASSMGRTDTQYF. In nucleotides, the CDR3 is TGCGCCAGCAGCATGGGGCGGACAGATACGCAGTATTTT.

V usage is TRBV6-5 and J usage is TRBJ1-4; a weak D match, TRBD1 (5 bases). The V gene lost 7 bases and the J gene lost 8 bases, with 20 bases spanning the gap. This CDR3 comprises 15 residues. Germline V gives CDR1 MNHEY, CDR2 SVGAGI. The CDR3 sequence: CASKVVDSIWEKLFF. The CDR3 nucleotides are TGTGCCAGCAAAGTTGTTGACAGCATCTGGGAAAAACTGTTTTTT.

The chain joins TRBV11-2 to TRBJ2-7, with TRBD1 matching over 8 bases. CDR1 is SGHAT and CDR2 is FQNNGV in the germline V gene. This CDR3 contains 18 residues. J was trimmed by 1 base and V by 5 bases; bases with no gene match: 16. The CDR3 bases are TGTGCCAGCAGCCCGCGGGGCAGGGGGCGGTTTTGGTCCTACGAGCAGTACTTC. Its translation is CASSPRGRGRFWSYEQYF.

This clone was observed a handful of times. This rearrangement joins TRBV7-6 to TRBJ1-6; D perhaps matches TRBD1 (5 bases). V gave up 1 base and J gave up 9 bases, with 13 bases separating them. CDR1 is SGHVS, CDR2 FNYEAQ, per germline. The CDR3 length is 15 residues. The CDR3 reads CASSLVSGRGSPLHF. The CDR3 DNA reads as TGTGCCAGCAGCTTAGTATCAGGGAGGGGTTCACCCCTCCACTTT.

The chain is built from TRBV11-2 and TRBJ2-4; D might be TRBD1 (5 bases). V lost 8 bases and J 4 bases, leaving 15 bases between the germline ends. This CDR3 has 14 amino acids. Germline V gene data show CDR1 as SGHAT and CDR2 as FQNNGV. The CDR3 DNA reads TGTGCCAGCCAGCAGGCCTACAGGAAAAACATTCAGTACTTC. Translated: CASQQAYRKNIQYF.

The chain joins TRBV19 to TRBJ1-4, with 7 positions matching TRBD1. The CDR3 consists of 17 residues. The junction had 16 bases not matched to a gene; V was cut back by 4 bases and J by 8 bases. The germline V gene encodes CDR1 LNHDA and CDR2 SQIVND (reference sequence). The CDR3 sequence: CASSTPLGQAADEKLFF. The CDR3 DNA reads TGTGCCAGTAGTACCCCCCTCGGACAGGCCGCTGACGAAAAACTGTTTTTT.

The chain links TRBV7-8 to TRBJ2-7; TRBD1 matches at 8 bases. V dropped 2 bases and J dropped 3; count of bases not matched to a gene: 3. The CDR3 consists of 14 residues. Germline values: CDR1 SGHVS, CDR2 FQNEAQ. In DNA form, the CDR3 reads TGTGCCAGCAGCTTACCCGGACAGGGCTACGAGCAGTACTTC. This translates into CASSLPGQGYEQYF.

This chain links TRBV7-2 with TRBJ2-1, with unresolved D. The CDR3 sequence is 12 residues long. Germline CDR1 and CDR2: SGHTA and FQGNSA. Trimming shortened V by 5 bases and J by 6 bases, and 8 bases separated the two germline ends. CDR3: CASSTYSNEQFF. For the CDR3, the DNA is TGTGCCAGCAGCACTTACAGCAATGAGCAGTTCTTC.

This chain connects TRBV5-6 to TRBJ2-3; TRBD2 matches at 8 bases. Germline CDR1 and CDR2: SGHDT and YYEEEE. With V trimmed by 4 bases and J by 5 bases, 9 bases remained unmatched. The CDR3 loop spans 15 amino acids. DNA for the CDR3: TGTGCCAGCAGCAGGTCGGGAGGGCCAGGAGATACGCAGTATTTT. Protein sequence: CASSRSGGPGDTQYF.

The V call is TRBV19, the J call TRBJ1-4; 10 positions match TRBD1. This CDR3 spans 16 amino acids. Per the germline V gene, CDR1 is LNHDA and CDR2 is SQIVND (reference sequence). With V trimmed by 5 bases and J by 4 bases, 7 bases remained unmatched. The CDR3 loop reads CASSLRDRGLNEKLFF. The CDR3 DNA reads as TGTGCCAGTAGTCTCCGGGACAGGGGCCTTAATGAAAAACTGTTTTTT.

This clone was seen just once. The chain is built from TRBV6-5 and TRBJ2-7; D gene uncertain. The length of the CDR3 is 16 residues. CDR1 is MNHEY, CDR2 SVGAGI, per germline. V was trimmed by 0 bases and J by 5 bases, leaving 17 bases between them. CDR3 nucleotide sequence: TGTGCCAGCAGTTACTCGAGGCTCATCATGGCCCACGAGCAGTACTTC. Translating it yields CASSYSRLIMAHEQYF.

The gene calls are TRBV27 and TRBJ2-5; D is perhaps TRBD1 (6 bases). V shed 2 bases and J shed 1 base, with 8 bases lying between them. Germline V gene data show CDR1 as MNHEY and CDR2 as SMNVEV (reference sequence). This CDR3 is built from 14 residues. Here the CDR3 reads CASSLQGLQETQYF. DNA of the CDR3: TGTGCCAGCAGTTTACAGGGGCTCCAAGAGACCCAGTACTTC.

This clone was picked up a small number of times. The chain employs TRBV6-2 or TRBV6-3 and TRBJ2-7; TRBD2 might be the D (6 bases). The germline gives CDR1 MNHEY, CDR2 SVGEGT. CDR3 length: 16 residues. The ends were cut back, 2 bases at V and 0 bases at J, with 14 bases in the middle. As DNA, the CDR3 is TGTGCCAGCAGTTACGGAGGGCTCCCCCTCTCCTACGAGCAGTACTTC. It is translated as CASSYGGLPLSYEQYF.